This T cell receptor beta chain is drawn from a study of control samples from healthy donors and cancer patients. Clones were read by immunoSEQ multiplex PCR, and TCRdb kept only the in-frame ones, dropping some. This sample has approximately 84,000 clones, with roughly 78% found just once. The germline gives CDR1 LGHNA, CDR2 YSLEER. V shed 2 bases and J shed 3 bases, with 13 bases lying between them. This CDR3 has 15 amino acids. The chain carries TRBV4-3 and TRBJ2-5, with D maybe TRBD2 (7 bases). Source material: blood. The sequence was obtained from a woman aged 55-70 years in good health. The CDR3 sequence is CASSQQRGREETQYF. The CDR3 nucleotides are TGCGCCAGCAGCCAACAAAGGGGGAGGGAAGAGACCCAGTACTTC.